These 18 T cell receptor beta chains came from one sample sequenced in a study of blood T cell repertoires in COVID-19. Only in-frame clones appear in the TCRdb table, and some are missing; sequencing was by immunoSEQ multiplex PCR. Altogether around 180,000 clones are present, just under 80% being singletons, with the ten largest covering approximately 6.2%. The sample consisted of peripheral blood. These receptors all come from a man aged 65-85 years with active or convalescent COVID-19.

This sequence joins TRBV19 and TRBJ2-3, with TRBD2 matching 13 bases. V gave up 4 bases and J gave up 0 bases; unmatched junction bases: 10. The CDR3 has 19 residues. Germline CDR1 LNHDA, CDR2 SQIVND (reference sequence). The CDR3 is CASSRQGTSGAPSTDTQYF. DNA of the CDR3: TGTGCCAGTAGTAGACAGGGGACTAGCGGGGCCCCTAGCACAGATACGCAGTATTTT.

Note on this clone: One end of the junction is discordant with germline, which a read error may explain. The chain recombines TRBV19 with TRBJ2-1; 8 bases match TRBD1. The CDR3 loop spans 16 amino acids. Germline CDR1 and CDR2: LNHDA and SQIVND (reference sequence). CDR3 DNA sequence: TGTGCCAGTGCTGCAACCGGGACAGGTTCCCGCAATAAGCAGTTCTTC. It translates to CASAATGTGSRNKQFF.

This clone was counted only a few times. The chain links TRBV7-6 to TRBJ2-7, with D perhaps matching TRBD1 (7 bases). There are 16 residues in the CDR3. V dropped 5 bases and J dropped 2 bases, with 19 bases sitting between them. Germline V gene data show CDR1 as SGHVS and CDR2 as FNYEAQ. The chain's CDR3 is CASSLERGDSPYEQYF. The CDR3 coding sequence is TGTGCCAGCAGCCTCGAGAGGGGGGACAGTCCCTACGAGCAGTACTTC. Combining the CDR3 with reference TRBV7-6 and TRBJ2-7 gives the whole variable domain GAGVSQSPRYKVTKRGQDVALRCDPISGHVSLYWYRQALGQGPEFLTYFNYEAQQDKSGLPNDRFSAERPEGSISTLTIQRTEQRDSAMYRCASSLERGDSPYEQYFGPGTRLTVT.

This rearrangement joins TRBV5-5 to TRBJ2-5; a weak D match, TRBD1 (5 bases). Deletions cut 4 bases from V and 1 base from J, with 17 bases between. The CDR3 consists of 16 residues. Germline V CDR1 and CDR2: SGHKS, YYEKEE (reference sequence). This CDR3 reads CASSPRQRAAQETQYF. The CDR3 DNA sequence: TGTGCCAGCAGCCCCCGACAGCGAGCCGCCCAAGAGACCCAGTACTTC.

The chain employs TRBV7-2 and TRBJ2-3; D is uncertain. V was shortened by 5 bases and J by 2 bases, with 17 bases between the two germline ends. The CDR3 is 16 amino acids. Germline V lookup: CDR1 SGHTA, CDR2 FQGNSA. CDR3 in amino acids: CASSPRAGRITDTQYF. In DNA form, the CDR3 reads TGTGCCAGCAGCCCCCGAGCAGGCCGTATCACAGATACGCAGTATTTT.

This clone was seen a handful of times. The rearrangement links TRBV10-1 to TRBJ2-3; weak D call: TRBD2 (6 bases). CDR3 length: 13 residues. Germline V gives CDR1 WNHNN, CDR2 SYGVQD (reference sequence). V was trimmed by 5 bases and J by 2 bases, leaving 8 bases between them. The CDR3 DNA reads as TGCGCCAGCAGTCGGGGGTACACAGATACGCAGTATTTT. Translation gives CASSRGYTDTQYF.

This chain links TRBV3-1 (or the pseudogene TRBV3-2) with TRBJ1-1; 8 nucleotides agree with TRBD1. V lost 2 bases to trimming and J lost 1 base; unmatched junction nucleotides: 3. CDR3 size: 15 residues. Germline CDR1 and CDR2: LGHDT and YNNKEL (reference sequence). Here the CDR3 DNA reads TGTGCCAGCAGCCAACCAGGACAGGGGAACACTGAAGCTTTCTTT. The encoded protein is CASSQPGQGNTEAFF.

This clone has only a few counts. The CDR3 nucleotides read TGTGCCAGCAGCTTGGGAGCGGGAGTCGGTAATGAGCAGTTCTTC. Translated: CASSLGAGVGNEQFF. V and J are TRBV7-9 and TRBJ2-1; 8 nucleotides match TRBD2. Germline CDR1 is SEHNR and CDR2 is FQNEAQ (reference sequence). Germline trimming cut 3 bases from V and 7 bases from J; bases unmatched to any gene: 8. The CDR3 contains 15 residues.

CDR3 bases: TGTGCCAGCTCACCAGGTTACAGGGGTAATTCACCCCTCCACTTT. Translated: CASSPGYRGNSPLHF. The V call is TRBV18, the J call TRBJ1-6, with TRBD1 identical over 7 bases. Germline loops: CDR1 KGHSH, CDR2 LQKENI. Unmatched junction bases numbered 4, after V lost 2 bases and J lost 6 bases. The CDR3 is made up of 15 amino acids.

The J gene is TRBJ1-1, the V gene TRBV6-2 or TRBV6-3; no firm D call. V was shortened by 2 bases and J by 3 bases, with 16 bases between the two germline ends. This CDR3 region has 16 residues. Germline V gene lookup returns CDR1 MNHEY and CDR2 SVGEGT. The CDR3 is CASSYVHATLDTEAFF. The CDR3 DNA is TGTGCCAGCAGTTACGTACACGCCACATTGGACACTGAAGCTTTCTTT.

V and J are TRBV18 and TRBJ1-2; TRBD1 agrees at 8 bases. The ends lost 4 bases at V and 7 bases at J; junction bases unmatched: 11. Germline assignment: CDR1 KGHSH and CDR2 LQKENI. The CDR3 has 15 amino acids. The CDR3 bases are TGTGCCAGCTCACTTTTGACAGGGGCGGAAGGTGGCTACACCTTC. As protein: CASSLLTGAEGGYTF.

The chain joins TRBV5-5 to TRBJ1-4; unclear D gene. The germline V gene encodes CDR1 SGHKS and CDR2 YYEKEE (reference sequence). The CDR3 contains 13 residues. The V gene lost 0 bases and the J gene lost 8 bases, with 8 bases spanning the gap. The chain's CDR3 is CASSLVSGEKLFF. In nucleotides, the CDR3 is TGTGCCAGCAGCTTGGTCAGCGGGGAAAAACTGTTTTTT. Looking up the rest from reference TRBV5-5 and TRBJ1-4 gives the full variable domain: DAGVTQSPTHLIKTRGQQVTLRCSPISGHKSVSWYQQVLGQGPQFIFQYYEKEERGRGNFPDRFSARQFPNYSSELNVNALLLGDSALYLCASSLVSGEKLFFGSGTQLSVL.

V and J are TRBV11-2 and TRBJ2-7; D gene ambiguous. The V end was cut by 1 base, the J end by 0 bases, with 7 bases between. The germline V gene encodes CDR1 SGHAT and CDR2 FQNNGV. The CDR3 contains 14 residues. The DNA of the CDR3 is TGTGCCAGCAGCTTAGGACACCTCTCCTACGAGCAGTACTTC. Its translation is CASSLGHLSYEQYF.

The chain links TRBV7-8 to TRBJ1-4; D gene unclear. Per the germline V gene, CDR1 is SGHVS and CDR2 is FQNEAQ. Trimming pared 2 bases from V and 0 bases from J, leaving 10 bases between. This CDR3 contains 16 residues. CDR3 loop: CASSLPGIATNEKLFF. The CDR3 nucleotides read TGTGCCAGCAGCTTACCAGGCATCGCAACTAATGAAAAACTGTTTTTT. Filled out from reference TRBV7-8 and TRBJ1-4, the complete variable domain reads GAGVSQSPRYKVAKRGQDVALRCDPISGHVSLFWYQQALGQGPEFLTYFQNEAQLDKSGLPSDRFFAERPEGSVSTLKIQRTQQEDSAVYLCASSLPGIATNEKLFFGSGTQLSVL.

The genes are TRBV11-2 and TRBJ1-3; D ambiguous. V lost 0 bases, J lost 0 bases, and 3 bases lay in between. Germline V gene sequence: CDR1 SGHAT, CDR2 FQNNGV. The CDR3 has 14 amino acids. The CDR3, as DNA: TGTGCCAGCAGCTTAGAATACTCTGGAAACACCATATATTTT. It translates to CASSLEYSGNTIYF. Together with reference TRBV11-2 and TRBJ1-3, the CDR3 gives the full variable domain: EAGVAQSPRYKIIEKRQSVAFWCNPISGHATLYWYQQILGQGPKLLIQFQNNGVVDDSQLPKDRFSAERLKGVDSTLKIQPAKLEDSAVYLCASSLEYSGNTIYFGEGSWLTVV.

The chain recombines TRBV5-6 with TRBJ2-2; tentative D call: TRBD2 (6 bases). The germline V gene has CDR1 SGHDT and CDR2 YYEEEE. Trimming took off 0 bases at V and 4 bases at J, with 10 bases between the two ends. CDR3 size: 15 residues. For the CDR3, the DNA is TGTGCCAGCAGCTTGGTCGGGGGTGTCACCGGGGAGCTGTTTTTT. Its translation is CASSLVGGVTGELFF.

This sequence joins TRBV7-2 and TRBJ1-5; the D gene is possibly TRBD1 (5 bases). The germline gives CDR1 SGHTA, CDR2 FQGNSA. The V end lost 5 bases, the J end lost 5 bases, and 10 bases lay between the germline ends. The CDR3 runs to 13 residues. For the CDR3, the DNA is TGTGCCAGCAGCACACAGGTGGATCAGCCCCAGCATTTT. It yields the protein CASSTQVDQPQHF.

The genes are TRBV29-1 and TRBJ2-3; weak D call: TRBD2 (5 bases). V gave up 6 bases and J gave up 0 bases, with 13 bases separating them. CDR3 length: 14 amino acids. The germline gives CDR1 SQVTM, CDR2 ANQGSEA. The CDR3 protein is CSVVRTVSTDTQYF. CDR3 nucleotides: TGCAGCGTAGTAAGGACTGTCAGCACAGATACGCAGTATTTT.